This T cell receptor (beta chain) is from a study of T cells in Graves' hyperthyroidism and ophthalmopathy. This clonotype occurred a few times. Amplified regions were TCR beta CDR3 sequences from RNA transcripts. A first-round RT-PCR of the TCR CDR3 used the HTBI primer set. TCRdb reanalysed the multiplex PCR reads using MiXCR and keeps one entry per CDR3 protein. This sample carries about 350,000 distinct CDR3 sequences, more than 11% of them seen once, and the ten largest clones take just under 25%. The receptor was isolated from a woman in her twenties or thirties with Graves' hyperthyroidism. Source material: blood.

The CDR3 here is CASSFIGTGGADTQYF. The CDR3 DNA reads TGTGCCAGCAGTTTTATAGGGACAGGGGGTGCAGATACGCAGTATTTT. This chain uses TRBV28 with TRBJ2-3; 11 bases match TRBD1. CDR1 and CDR2 from the germline V gene are MDHEN and SYDVKM. There are 16 residues in the CDR3. V shed 3 bases, J shed 4 bases, and the junction held 6 bases outside the gene matches. Drawing the rest from reference TRBV28 and TRBJ2-3, the complete variable domain is DVKVTQSSRYLVKRTGEKVFLECVQDMDHENMFWYRQDPGLGLRLIYFSYDVKMKEKGDIPEGYSVSREKKERFSLILESASTNQTSMYLCASSFIGTGGADTQYFGPGTRLTVL.